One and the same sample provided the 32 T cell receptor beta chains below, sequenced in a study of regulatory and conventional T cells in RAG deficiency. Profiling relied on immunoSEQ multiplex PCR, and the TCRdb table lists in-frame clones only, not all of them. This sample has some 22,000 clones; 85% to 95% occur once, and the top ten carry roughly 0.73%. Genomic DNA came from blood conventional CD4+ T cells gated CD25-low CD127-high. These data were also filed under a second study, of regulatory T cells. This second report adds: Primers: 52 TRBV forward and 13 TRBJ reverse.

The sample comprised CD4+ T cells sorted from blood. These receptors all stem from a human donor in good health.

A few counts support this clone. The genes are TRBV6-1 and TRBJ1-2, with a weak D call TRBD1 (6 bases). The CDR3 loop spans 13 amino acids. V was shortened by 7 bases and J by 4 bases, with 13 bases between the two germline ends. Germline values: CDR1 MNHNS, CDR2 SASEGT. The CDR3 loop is CASTITGTYGYTF. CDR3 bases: TGTGCCAGCACAATTACAGGGACCTATGGCTACACCTTC.

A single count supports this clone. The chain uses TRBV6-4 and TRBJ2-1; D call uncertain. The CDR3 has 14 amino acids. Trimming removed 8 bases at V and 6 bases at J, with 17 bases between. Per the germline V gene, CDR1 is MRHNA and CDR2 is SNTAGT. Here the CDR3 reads CASSVRLGSNEQFF. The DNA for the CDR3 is TGTGCCAGCTCAGTACGGTTAGGCAGCAATGAGCAGTTCTTC.

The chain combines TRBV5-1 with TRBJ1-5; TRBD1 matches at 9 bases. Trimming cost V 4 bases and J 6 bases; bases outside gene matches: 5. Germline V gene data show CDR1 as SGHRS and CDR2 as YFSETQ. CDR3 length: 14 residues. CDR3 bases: TGCGCCAGCAGCCAGGGACAGGGTGGTCAGCCCCAGCATTTT. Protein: CASSQGQGGQPQHF.

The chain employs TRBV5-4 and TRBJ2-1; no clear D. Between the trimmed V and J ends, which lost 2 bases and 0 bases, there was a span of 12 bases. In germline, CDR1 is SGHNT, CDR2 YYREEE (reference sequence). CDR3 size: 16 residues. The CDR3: CASSFGGLSSYNEQFF. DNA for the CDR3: TGTGCCAGCAGCTTTGGTGGCTTGAGCTCCTACAATGAGCAGTTCTTC.

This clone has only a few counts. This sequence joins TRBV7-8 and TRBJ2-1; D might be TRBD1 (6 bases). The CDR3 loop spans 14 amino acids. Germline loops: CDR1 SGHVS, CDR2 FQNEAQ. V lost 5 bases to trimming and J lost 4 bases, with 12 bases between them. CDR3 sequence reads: CASSPDRSYNEQFF. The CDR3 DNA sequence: TGTGCCAGCAGCCCCGACAGGTCTTACAATGAGCAGTTCTTC.

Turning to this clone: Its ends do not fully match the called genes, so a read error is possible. DNA for the CDR3: TGTGCCAGCAATGAAGGGTTTGAAGCTTTCTTT. Amino acids: CASNEGFEAFF. This rearrangement joins TRBV2 to TRBJ1-1; D ambiguous. Germline V CDR1 and CDR2: SNHLY, FYNNEI. This CDR3 has 11 amino acids.

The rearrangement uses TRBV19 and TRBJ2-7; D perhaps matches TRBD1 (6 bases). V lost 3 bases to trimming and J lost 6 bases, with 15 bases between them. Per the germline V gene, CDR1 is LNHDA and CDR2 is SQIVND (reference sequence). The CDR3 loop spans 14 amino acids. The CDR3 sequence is CASSMGAASGEQYF. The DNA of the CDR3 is TGTGCCAGTAGTATGGGGGCCGCAAGTGGCGAGCAGTACTTC.

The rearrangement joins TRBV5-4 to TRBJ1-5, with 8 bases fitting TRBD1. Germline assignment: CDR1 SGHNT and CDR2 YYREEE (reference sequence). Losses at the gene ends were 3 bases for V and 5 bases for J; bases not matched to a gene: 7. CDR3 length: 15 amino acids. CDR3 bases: TGTGCCAGCAGCTCCTCGGGACAGGTCTATCAGCCCCAGCATTTT. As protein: CASSSSGQVYQPQHF.

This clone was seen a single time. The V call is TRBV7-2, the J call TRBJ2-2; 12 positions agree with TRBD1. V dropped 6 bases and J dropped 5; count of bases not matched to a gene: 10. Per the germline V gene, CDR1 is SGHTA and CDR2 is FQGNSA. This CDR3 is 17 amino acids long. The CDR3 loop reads CASRTPGQGARTGELFF. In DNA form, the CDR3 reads TGTGCCAGCAGGACACCGGGACAGGGGGCGCGTACCGGGGAGCTGTTTTTT.

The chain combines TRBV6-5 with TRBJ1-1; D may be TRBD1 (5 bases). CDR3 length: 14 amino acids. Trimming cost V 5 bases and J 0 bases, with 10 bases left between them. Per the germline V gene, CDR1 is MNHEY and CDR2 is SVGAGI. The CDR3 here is CASSRRGMNTEAFF. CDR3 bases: TGTGCCAGCAGTCGACGGGGGATGAACACTGAAGCTTTCTTT.

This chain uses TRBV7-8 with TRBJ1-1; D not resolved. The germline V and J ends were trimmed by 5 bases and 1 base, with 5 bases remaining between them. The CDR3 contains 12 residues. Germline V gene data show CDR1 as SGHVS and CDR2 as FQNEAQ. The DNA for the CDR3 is TGTGCCAGCAGCCCACAGAACACTGAAGCTTTCTTT. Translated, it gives CASSPQNTEAFF.

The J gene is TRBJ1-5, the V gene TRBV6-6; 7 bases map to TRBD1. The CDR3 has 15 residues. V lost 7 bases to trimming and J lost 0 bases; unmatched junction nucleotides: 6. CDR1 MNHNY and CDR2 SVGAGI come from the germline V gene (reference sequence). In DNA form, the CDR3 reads TGTGCCAGCAAAGACAGGGACTATAGCAATCAGCCCCAGCATTTT. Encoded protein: CASKDRDYSNQPQHF.

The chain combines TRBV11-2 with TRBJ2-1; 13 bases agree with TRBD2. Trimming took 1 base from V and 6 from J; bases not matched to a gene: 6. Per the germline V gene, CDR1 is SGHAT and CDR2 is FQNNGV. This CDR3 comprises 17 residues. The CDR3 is CASSLAILAGGVNEQFF. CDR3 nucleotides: TGTGCCAGCAGCTTAGCCATACTAGCGGGAGGGGTCAATGAGCAGTTCTTC. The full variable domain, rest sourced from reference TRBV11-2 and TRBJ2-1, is EAGVAQSPRYKIIEKRQSVAFWCNPISGHATLYWYQQILGQGPKLLIQFQNNGVVDDSQLPKDRFSAERLKGVDSTLKIQPAKLEDSAVYLCASSLAILAGGVNEQFFGPGTRLTVL.

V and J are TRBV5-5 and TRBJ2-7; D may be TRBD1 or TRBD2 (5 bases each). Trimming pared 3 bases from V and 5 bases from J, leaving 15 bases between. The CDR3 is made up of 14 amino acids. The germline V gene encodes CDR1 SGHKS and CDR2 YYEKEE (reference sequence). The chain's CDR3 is CASSSGPLGNEQYF. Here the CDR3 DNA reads TGTGCCAGCAGCTCGGGACCCCTGGGGAACGAGCAGTACTTC.

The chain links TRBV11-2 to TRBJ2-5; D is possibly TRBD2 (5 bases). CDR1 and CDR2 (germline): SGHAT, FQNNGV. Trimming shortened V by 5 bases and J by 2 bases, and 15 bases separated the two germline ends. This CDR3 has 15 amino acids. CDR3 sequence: CASSELGVGQETQYF. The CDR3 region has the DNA TGTGCCAGCAGCGAACTCGGGGTGGGACAAGAGACCCAGTACTTC.

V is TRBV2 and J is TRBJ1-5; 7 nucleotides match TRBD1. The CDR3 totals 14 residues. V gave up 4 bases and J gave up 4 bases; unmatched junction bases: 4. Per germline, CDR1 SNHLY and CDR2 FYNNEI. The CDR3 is CASSAVDRNQPQHF. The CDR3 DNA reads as TGTGCCAGCAGTGCGGTGGACAGGAATCAGCCCCAGCATTTT.

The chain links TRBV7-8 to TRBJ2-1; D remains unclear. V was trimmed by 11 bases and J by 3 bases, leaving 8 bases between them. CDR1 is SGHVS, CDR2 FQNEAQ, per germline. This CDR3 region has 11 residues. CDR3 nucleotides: TGTGCCGCACGTAGCTACAATGAGCAGTTCTTC. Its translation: CAARSYNEQFF. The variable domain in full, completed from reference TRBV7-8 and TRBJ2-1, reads GAGVSQSPRYKVAKRGQDVALRCDPISGHVSLFWYQQALGQGPEFLTYFQNEAQLDKSGLPSDRFFAERPEGSVSTLKIQRTQQEDSAVYLCAARSYNEQFFGPGTRLTVL.

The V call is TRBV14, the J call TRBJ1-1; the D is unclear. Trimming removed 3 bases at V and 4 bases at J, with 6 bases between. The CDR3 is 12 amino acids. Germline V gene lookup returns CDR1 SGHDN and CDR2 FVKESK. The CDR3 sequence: CASSQLATEAFF. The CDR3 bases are TGTGCCAGCAGCCAGTTAGCCACTGAAGCTTTCTTT.

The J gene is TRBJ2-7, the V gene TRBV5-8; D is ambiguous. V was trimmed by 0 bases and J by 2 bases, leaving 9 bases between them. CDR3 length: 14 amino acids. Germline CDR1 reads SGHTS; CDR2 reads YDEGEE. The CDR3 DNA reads TGTGCCAGCAGCTTGGGACTTACCACCTACGAGCAGTACTTC. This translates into CASSLGLTTYEQYF.

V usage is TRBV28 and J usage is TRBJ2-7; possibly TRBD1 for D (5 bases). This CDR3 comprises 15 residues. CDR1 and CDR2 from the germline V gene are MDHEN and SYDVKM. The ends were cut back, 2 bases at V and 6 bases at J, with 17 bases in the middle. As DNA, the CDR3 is TGTGCCAGCAGTTTAGGTCTGGGGCGAGGATCCGAGCAGTACTTC. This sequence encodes CASSLGLGRGSEQYF.

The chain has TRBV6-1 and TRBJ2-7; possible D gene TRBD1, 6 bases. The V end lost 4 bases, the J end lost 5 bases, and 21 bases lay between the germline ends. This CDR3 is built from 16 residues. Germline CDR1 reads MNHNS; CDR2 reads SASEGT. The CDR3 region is CASSVPTVGAGDEQYF. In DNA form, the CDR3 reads TGTGCCAGCAGTGTCCCCACAGTGGGGGCAGGGGACGAGCAGTACTTC.

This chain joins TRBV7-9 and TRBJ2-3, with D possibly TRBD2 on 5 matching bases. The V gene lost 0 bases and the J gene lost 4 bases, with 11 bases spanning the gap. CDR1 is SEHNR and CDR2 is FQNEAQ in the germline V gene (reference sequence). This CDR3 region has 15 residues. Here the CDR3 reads CASSLALVAADTQYF. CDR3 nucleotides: TGTGCCAGCAGCTTAGCACTAGTTGCCGCAGATACGCAGTATTTT.

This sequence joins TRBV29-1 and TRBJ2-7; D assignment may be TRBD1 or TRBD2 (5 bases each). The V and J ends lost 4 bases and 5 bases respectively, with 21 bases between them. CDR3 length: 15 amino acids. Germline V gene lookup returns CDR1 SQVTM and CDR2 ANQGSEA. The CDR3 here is CSVGPPGQTPHEQYF. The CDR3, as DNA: TGCAGCGTTGGCCCCCCGGGGCAAACTCCCCACGAGCAGTACTTC.

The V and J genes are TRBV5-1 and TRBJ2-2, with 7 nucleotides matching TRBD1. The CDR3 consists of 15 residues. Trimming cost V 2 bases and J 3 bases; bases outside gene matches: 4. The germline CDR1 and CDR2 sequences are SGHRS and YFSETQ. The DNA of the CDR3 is TGCGCCAGCAGCTTAACAGGGGTCGACACCGGGGAGCTGTTTTTT. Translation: CASSLTGVDTGELFF.

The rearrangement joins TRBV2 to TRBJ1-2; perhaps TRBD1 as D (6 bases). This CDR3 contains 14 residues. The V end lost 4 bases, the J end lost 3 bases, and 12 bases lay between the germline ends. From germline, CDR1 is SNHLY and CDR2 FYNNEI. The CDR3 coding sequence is TGTGCCAGCAGTGGGCAGGGGAGAGACTATGGCTACACCTTC. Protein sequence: CASSGQGRDYGYTF.

CDR3 loop: CASSGLDRLKILNTEAFF. CDR3 DNA: TGCGCCAGCAGCGGGCTGGACAGGCTTAAGATTTTGAACACTGAAGCTTTCTTT. The chain combines TRBV5-1 with TRBJ1-1; 7 bases are a match to TRBD1. CDR1 and CDR2 (germline): SGHRS, YFSETQ. The V gene end was trimmed by 4 bases and the J gene end by 0 bases; junction bases not matched to a gene: 15. This CDR3 is 18 amino acids long. Full variable domain (remainder filled in from reference TRBV5-1 and TRBJ1-1): KAGVTQTPRYLIKTRGQQVTLSCSPISGHRSVSWYQQTPGQGLQFLFEYFSETQRNKGNFPGRFSGRQFSNSRSEMNVSTLELGDSALYLCASSGLDRLKILNTEAFFGQGTRLTVV.

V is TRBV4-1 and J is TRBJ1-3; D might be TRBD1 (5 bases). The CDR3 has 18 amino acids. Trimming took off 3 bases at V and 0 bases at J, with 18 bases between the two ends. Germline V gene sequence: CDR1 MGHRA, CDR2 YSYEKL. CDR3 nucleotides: TGCGCCAGCAGCCAGGCCCCTGGGACGGATTTCTCTGGAAACACCATATATTTT. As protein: CASSQAPGTDFSGNTIYF.

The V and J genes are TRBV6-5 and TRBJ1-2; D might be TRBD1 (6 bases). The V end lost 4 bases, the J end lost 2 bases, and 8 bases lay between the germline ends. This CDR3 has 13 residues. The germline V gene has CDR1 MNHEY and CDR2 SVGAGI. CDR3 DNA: TGTGCCAGCAGTTGGAGGGGGAACTATGGCTACACCTTC. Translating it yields CASSWRGNYGYTF.

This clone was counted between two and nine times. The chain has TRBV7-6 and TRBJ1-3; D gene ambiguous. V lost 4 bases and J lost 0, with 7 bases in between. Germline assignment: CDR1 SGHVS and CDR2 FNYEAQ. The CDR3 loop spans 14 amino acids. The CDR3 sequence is CASSSSISGNTIYF. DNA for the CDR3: TGTGCCAGCAGCTCGAGTATCTCTGGAAACACCATATATTTT.

CDR3 nucleotide sequence: TGTGCCAGTAGAATCGGACCTCAAGAGTCCTACGAGCAGTACTTC. Amino acid sequence: CASRIGPQESYEQYF. The genes are TRBV19 and TRBJ2-7; D uncertain. Trimming cost V 6 bases and J 1 base, with 16 bases left between them. CDR1 is LNHDA and CDR2 is SQIVND in the germline V gene (reference sequence). The CDR3 is 15 amino acids.

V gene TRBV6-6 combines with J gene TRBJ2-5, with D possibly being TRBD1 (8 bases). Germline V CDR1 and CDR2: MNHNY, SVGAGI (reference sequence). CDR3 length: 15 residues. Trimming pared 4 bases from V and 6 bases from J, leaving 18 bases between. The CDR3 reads CASSSTDREGKTQYF. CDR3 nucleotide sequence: TGTGCCAGCAGTTCTACGGACAGGGAGGGAAAGACCCAGTACTTC.

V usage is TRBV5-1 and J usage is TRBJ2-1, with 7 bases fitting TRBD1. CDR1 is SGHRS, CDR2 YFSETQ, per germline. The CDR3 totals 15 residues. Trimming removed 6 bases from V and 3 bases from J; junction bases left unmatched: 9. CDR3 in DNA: TGCGCCAGCAACTCAGGGGGTAGGGGCTACAATGAGCAGTTCTTC. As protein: CASNSGGRGYNEQFF. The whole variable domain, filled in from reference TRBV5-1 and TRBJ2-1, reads KAGVTQTPRYLIKTRGQQVTLSCSPISGHRSVSWYQQTPGQGLQFLFEYFSETQRNKGNFPGRFSGRQFSNSRSEMNVSTLELGDSALYLCASNSGGRGYNEQFFGPGTRLTVL.